This T cell receptor beta chain was sequenced for a study of beta chain features in type 1 diabetes. Expressed TCRB transcripts were sequenced because the isolated RNA had all been reverse transcribed beforehand. Produced via immunoSEQ multiplex PCR; TCRdb's table is partial and in-frame only. The sample consists of tens of thousands of clones, under 60% of them appearing once. Study conclusions and caveats: Significant though moderate, a shortening of TCRB CDR3s appeared in all four CD4+ subsets of Type 1 diabetes patients.

There are 15 residues in the CDR3. Germline V gene sequence: CDR1 SGHRS, CDR2 YFSETQ. Trimming took off 4 bases at V and 0 bases at J, with 13 bases between the two ends. Comments on this clone: The target antigen is unknown.

This rearrangement joins TRBV5-1 to TRBJ1-1; a possible D gene is TRBD1 (5 bases). The specimen was stem cell memory CD4+ T cells from blood. This receptor was obtained from a man younger than 30 with type 1 diabetes. The CDR3 bases are TGCGCCAGCAGCAGGGGCTCTGAGGTGAACACTGAAGCTTTCTTT. This encodes CASSRGSEVNTEAFF.